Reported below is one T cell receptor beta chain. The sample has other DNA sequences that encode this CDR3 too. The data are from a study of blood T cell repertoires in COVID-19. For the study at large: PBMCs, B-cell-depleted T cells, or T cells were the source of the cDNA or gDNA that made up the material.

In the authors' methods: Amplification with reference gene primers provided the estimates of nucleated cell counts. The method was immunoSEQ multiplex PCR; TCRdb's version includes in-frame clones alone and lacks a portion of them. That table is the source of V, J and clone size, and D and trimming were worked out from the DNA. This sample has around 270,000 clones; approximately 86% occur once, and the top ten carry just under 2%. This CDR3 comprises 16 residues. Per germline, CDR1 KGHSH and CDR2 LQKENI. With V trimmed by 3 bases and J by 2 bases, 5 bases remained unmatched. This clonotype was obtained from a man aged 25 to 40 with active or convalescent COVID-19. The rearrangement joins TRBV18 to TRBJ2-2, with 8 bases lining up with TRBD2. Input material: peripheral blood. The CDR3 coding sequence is TGTGCCAGCTCACCTCTCGCGGGGGGAAACACCGGGGAGCTGTTTTTT. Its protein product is CASSPLAGGNTGELFF.